This T cell receptor (beta chain) was captured in a study of cytomegalovirus exposure and HLA in healthy donors. Turning to this clone: Its matching antigen is unknown.

PCR primers comprised 60 Vbeta and 13 Jbeta primers. Original handling: Some 80 million unique TCR beta chains, 10 million to 14 million shared, were counted in a later analysis. Produced via immunoSEQ multiplex PCR; TCRdb's table is partial and in-frame only. V, J and clone size were drawn from that table, and D and trimming were deduced from the DNA. The sample has about 70,000 clones, around 86% seen once; the top ten hold roughly 2%. Study findings and constraints: The authors considered a cluster of highly shared sequence variants likely to be a sequencing artifact. In vitro assays verified that a few CMV-associated chains recognized CMV antigens specifically.

This CDR3 is 15 amino acids long. CDR1 and CDR2 from the germline V gene are SGHKS and YYEKEE (reference sequence). Trimming took off 0 bases at V and 8 bases at J, with 18 bases between the two ends. Sequenced input: PBMCs. The clonotype originates from a woman in her twenties or thirties in good health and CMV-seronegative. The V and J genes are TRBV5-5 and TRBJ2-7; tentative D call: TRBD2 (6 bases). DNA of the CDR3: TGTGCCAGCAGCTTGGTTTACGGGCTAGCGCCCCAGCAGTACTTC. This codes for CASSLVYGLAPQQYF.